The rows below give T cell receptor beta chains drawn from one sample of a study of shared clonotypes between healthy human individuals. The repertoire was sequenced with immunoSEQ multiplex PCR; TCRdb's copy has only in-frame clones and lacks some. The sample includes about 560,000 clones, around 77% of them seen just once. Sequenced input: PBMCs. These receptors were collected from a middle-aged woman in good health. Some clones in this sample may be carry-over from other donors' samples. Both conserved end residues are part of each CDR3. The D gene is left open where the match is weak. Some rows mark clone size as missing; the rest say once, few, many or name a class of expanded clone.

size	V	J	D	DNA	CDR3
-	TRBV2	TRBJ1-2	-	TGTGCCAGCAGTGAAGTGACAGTAAGTGGCTACACCTTC	CASSEVTVSGYTF
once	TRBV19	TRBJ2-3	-	TGTGCCAGTAGCGGGCCCCCCGCCGTGGATACGCAGTATTTT	CASSGPPAVDTQYF
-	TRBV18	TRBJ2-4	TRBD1	TGTGCCAGCTCACCAGGAGACGCTCGACAGGGATCCAATCACATAGCCAAAAACATTCAGTACTTC	CASSPGDARQGSNHIAKNIQYF
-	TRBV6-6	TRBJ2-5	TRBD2	TGTGCCAGCAGTTACTCAGCGGGAGGGCAAGAGACCCAGTACTTC	CASSYSAGGQETQYF
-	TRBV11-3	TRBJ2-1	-	TGTGCCAGCAGCTCCACCGGGACACCCTACAATGAGCAGTTCTTC	CASSSTGTPYNEQFF
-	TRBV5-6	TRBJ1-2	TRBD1	TGTGCCAGCAGCTTCCGGGACAGCAACTATGGCTACACCTTC	CASSFRDSNYGYTF
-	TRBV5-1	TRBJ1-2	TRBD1	TGCGCCAGCAGCTCGGACAGGGCGCGCGGCTACACCTTC	CASSSDRARGYTF
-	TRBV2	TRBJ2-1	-	TGTGCCAGCATGCGGCGGGATGCCTACAATGAGCAGTTCTTC	CASMRRDAYNEQFF
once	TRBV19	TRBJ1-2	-	TGTGCCAGTAGTATAGTCCGAGGCAACTATGGCTACACCTTC	CASSIVRGNYGYTF
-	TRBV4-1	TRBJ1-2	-	TGCGCCAGCAGCCAAGTCCAGGGGCGGGAAAGAAGAGGCTACACCTTC	CASSQVQGRERRGYTF
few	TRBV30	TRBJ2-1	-	TGTGCCTGGTCTCGAGGGCTTCGCGATGAGCAGTTCTTC	CAWSRGLRDEQFF
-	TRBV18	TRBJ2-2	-	TGTGCCAGCTCACCTCGGGAACTACCAGCCAACACCGGGGAGCTGTTTTTT	CASSPRELPANTGELFF
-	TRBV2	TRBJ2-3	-	TGTGCCAGCAGTCAGGGTTATGATACGCAGTATTTT	CASSQGYDTQYF
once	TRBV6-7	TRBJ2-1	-	TGTGCCAGCAGTTACCCGAACCTCAGGGATGGAGTTCGCGAGGGGTATTACAATGAGCAGTTCTTC	CASSYPNLRDGVREGYYNEQFF
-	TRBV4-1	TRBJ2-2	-	TGCGCCAGCAGACGGGTGGGCTCGAACACCGGGGAGCTGTTTTTT	CASRRVGSNTGELFF
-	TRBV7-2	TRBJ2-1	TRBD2	TGTGCCAGCAGCAAGACTAGCGGGAGTTTGCCTGAGCAGTTCTTC	CASSKTSGSLPEQFF
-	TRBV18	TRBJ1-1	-	TGTGCCAGCTCACCAGGGGGTAACACTGAAGCTTTCTTT	CASSPGGNTEAFF
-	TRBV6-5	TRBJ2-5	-	TGTGCCAGCAGCTCCCACAGGGAAGAGACCCAGTACTTC	CASSSHREETQYF
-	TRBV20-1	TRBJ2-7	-	TGCGGTAGCGGCGACTTCTACGAGCAGTACTTC	CGSGDFYEQYF
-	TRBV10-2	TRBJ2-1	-	TGCGCCAGCAGTGAGTCGACAGGTACCCAGGAGTTCTTC	CASSESTGTQEFF
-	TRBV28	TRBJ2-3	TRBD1	TGTGCCAGCAGTTTATCATCAGGGGGCGGGAGCACAGATACGCAGTATTTT	CASSLSSGGGSTDTQYF
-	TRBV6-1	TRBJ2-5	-	TGTGCCAGCAGTGAAGTAAGGCACCAAGAGACCCAGTACTTC	CASSEVRHQETQYF
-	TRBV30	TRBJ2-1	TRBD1	TGTGCCTGGAGTGTACAGGGGGAGCAGTTCTTC	CAWSVQGEQFF
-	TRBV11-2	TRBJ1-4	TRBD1	TGTGCCAGCAGCTTAGATCGGCAGGGGGATGAAAAACTGTTTTTT	CASSLDRQGDEKLFF